This T cell receptor (beta chain) was sequenced for a study of T cell changes during pregnancy in multiple sclerosis. The assay was immunoSEQ multiplex PCR, and TCRdb's table has in-frame clones only and misses some. This table holds approximately 45,000 clones, 80% to 95% found once. Specimen: CD4+ T cells from peripheral blood mononuclear cells, collected in the first trimester of pregnancy. This sequence originates from a female donor with multiple sclerosis, enrolled in a pregnancy study.

CDR3 bases: TGTGCCAGCAGTTTACTCGGGACTAGCGGGAGAGGAGGGACCCAGTACTTC. It yields the protein CASSLLGTSGRGGTQYF. V usage is TRBV27 and J usage is TRBJ2-5; TRBD2 agrees at 14 bases. The CDR3 sequence is 17 residues long. Germline trimming cut 2 bases from V and 7 bases from J; bases unmatched to any gene: 9. Germline V gene lookup returns CDR1 MNHEY and CDR2 SMNVEV (reference sequence).